This T cell receptor beta chain was identified during a study of T cell responses to AZD1222 COVID-19 vaccine. Findings of the study overall: With two AZD1222 doses given, Spike-specific TCR breadth and depth both rose.

Turning to this clone: Its antigen is unknown.

Germline V CDR1 and CDR2: LNHDA, SQIVND (reference sequence). This CDR3 region has 14 residues. Trimming removed 5 bases at V and 5 bases at J, with 12 bases between. Measured with immunoSEQ multiplex PCR; TCRdb has only the in-frame clones, and not every one. The sample lists more than 100,000 clones, about nine tenths occurring once. The clonotype comes from an adult in good health. The specimen was peripheral blood, collected on day 0 of AZD1222 vaccination. V gene TRBV19 combines with J gene TRBJ1-4; D call uncertain. CDR3 DNA sequence: TGTGCCAGTAGTCTCCGGACCGTGAATGAAAAACTGTTTTTT. Its translation: CASSLRTVNEKLFF.